This T cell receptor beta chain appears in the sequencing data of a study of blood T cell repertoires in COVID-19. The overall study: Some COVID-19 samples were acute and others convalescent; all came from the United States, Italy and Spain. Sources were T cells, B-cell-depleted T cells, or PBMCs; the material itself was cDNA or gDNA.

Participant age was roughly 18 to 95 years, and participants resided in about 25 US areas. Which cohort a participant joined came from the clinical history participants gave. Clones were sequenced by immunoSEQ multiplex PCR, and TCRdb holds only the in-frame ones, with some missing. This table holds a few hundred thousand clones, around four fifths found once. The junction had 5 bases not matched to a gene; V was cut back by 2 bases and J by 6 bases. This CDR3 comprises 15 residues. Germline-derived CDR1 and CDR2 are SGHTA and FQGNSA. The TCR sequence derives from a woman between 45 and 65 years old who had recovered from COVID-19. This chain links TRBV7-2 with TRBJ2-5, with 11 bases that match TRBD2. Sequenced: PBMCs or T cells enriched from blood (not recorded which). As DNA, the CDR3 is TGTGCCAGCAGCTTATTTAGCGGGGGGGCGCAGACCCAGTACTTC. The encoded protein is CASSLFSGGAQTQYF.